The 30 T cell receptor beta chains reported below all come from one sample, sequenced in a study of vaccination effects on CD4 cells after COVID-19. For these receptors, no antigen is known. Sequencing used immunoSEQ multiplex PCR; TCRdb keeps in-frame clones, though not all of them. The sample has over 35,000 clones; about 80% are singletons. An approximately 10-day culture period preceded the isolation of CD4+ T cells. From March to December 2020, the person had a SARS-CoV-2 infection that was confirmed by PCR. Participants completed two doses of the BNT162b2 or mRNA-1273 vaccine. This sample comprised CD4+ T cells from PBMCs cultured without peptide, obtained after COVID-19 vaccination. These receptors came from a human donor who had a prior SARS-CoV-2 infection.

V gene TRBV7-2 combines with J gene TRBJ2-3; TRBD2 matches at 7 bases. The length of the CDR3 is 18 residues. Germline V lookup: CDR1 SGHTA, CDR2 FQGNSA. Trimming removed 3 bases from V and 4 bases from J; junction bases left unmatched: 16. DNA of the CDR3: TGTGCCAGCAGCTTGCTGAGGGGCGGGAGCCGTTTCCCAGATACGCAGTATTTT. Translating gives CASSLLRGGSRFPDTQYF.

The chain employs TRBV11-3 and TRBJ2-1; the D gene is possibly TRBD2 (5 bases). The ends were cut back, 1 base at V and 7 bases at J, with 11 bases in the middle. The CDR3 runs to 14 residues. Looked up from germline, CDR1 is SGHNT and CDR2 is YENEEA. The CDR3 coding sequence is TGTGCCAGCAGCTTAGGAGGGTCATTGAATGAGCAGTTCTTC. Residues: CASSLGGSLNEQFF.

J is TRBJ2-1 and V is TRBV5-1; 8 nucleotides agree with TRBD1. Germline V CDR1 and CDR2: SGHRS, YFSETQ. This CDR3 region has 18 residues. The V segment lost 0 bases and the J segment 1 base; nucleotides outside the gene matches: 9. The DNA of the CDR3 is TGCGCCAGCAGCTTGGCCGGACAGGGAACCGGATCCTACAATGAGCAGTTCTTC. Translation: CASSLAGQGTGSYNEQFF.

The chain joins TRBV18 to TRBJ2-3; no firm D call. CDR3 length: 12 amino acids. Looked up from germline, CDR1 is KGHSH and CDR2 is LQKENI. Trimming took 0 bases from V and 12 from J, leaving 10 bases between them. The DNA of the CDR3 is TGTGCCAGCTCACCACCGCAGTTTTCACAGTATTTT. Translating it yields CASSPPQFSQYF.

The chain recombines TRBV10-1 with TRBJ2-3, with unresolved D. The germline V gene encodes CDR1 WNHNN and CDR2 SYGVQD (reference sequence). Trimming took off 4 bases at V and 1 base at J, with 15 bases between the two ends. This CDR3 is 16 amino acids long. The CDR3 DNA reads TGCGCCAGCAGTGGGATCGACCGCATTGGCACAGATACGCAGTATTTT. It codes for CASSGIDRIGTDTQYF.

The chain recombines TRBV24-1 with TRBJ2-5, with TRBD2 identical over 10 bases. Germline V gives CDR1 KGHDR, CDR2 SFDVKD. V was clipped by 4 bases and J by 5 bases; unmatched bases: 6. CDR3 size: 15 residues. The CDR3 DNA sequence: TGTGCCACCAGTGACCCGCGAGCGGGGGGGGAGACCCAGTACTTC. Protein product: CATSDPRAGGETQYF.

This clone turned up a few times. The chain has TRBV2 and TRBJ2-1; possibly TRBD2 for D (5 bases). Trimming cost V 3 bases and J 1 base, with 7 bases left between them. CDR1 SNHLY and CDR2 FYNNEI come from the germline V gene. CDR3 length: 14 amino acids. The CDR3 DNA sequence: TGTGCCAGCAGTGATTCGGGATCCTACAATGAGCAGTTCTTC. This translates into CASSDSGSYNEQFF.

The chain is built from TRBV5-5 and TRBJ2-1, with D maybe TRBD2 (5 bases). Germline V gene lookup returns CDR1 SGHKS and CDR2 YYEKEE (reference sequence). The CDR3 runs 16 residues. The V and J ends lost 3 bases and 0 bases respectively, with 13 bases between them. The CDR3 coding sequence is TGTGCCAGCAGCTCGGGGTGGCTAGCCTCCTACAATGAGCAGTTCTTC. This sequence encodes CASSSGWLASYNEQFF.

This chain connects TRBV30 to TRBJ1-6; no definite D call. V was shortened by 2 bases and J by 6 bases, with 14 bases between the two germline ends. The CDR3 sequence is 15 residues long. Germline CDR1 reads GTSNPN; CDR2 reads SVGIG (reference sequence). CDR3 nucleotide sequence: TGTGCCTGGAGTCCCCCGTGGGGAGTTAATTCACCCCTCCACTTT. This sequence encodes CAWSPPWGVNSPLHF.

V gene TRBV9 combines with J gene TRBJ2-5; no firm D call. Germline V CDR1 and CDR2: SGDLS, YYNGEE. The CDR3 has 11 amino acids. Trimming cost V 5 bases and J 4 bases, with 6 bases left between them. DNA for the CDR3: TGTGCCAGCAGTGCCGGAGAGACCCAGTACTTC. It encodes CASSAGETQYF. Complete variable domain (other parts from reference TRBV9 and TRBJ2-5): DSGVTQTPKHLITATGQRVTLRCSPRSGDLSVYWYQQSLDQGLQFLIQYYNGEERAKGNILERFSAQQFPDLHSELNLSSLELGDSALYFCASSAGETQYFGPGTRLLVL.

This clone was counted between two and nine times. This chain links TRBV5-4 with TRBJ2-7; 8 bases are a match to TRBD1. The CDR3 length is 13 residues. The junction had 5 bases not matched to a gene; V was cut back by 4 bases and J by 5 bases. CDR1 SGHNT and CDR2 YYREEE come from the germline V gene (reference sequence). The CDR3 DNA reads as TGTGCCAGCAGCCTCAGGGGGCCCCACGAGCAGTACTTC. Its protein is CASSLRGPHEQYF.

The CDR3 nucleotides read TGTGCCAGCTCACAAGCAACGGGACAGGGATACAATGAGCAGTTCTTC. Amino acid sequence: CASSQATGQGYNEQFF. The chain combines TRBV18 with TRBJ2-1, with 9 bases identical to TRBD1. Germline V gene lookup returns CDR1 KGHSH and CDR2 LQKENI. CDR3 length equals 16 residues. V gave up 4 bases and J gave up 4 bases; unmatched junction bases: 8.

This clone has more than one count but fewer than ten. This chain connects TRBV6-2 or TRBV6-3 to TRBJ1-5; 12 positions match TRBD1. The ends lost 4 bases at V and 4 bases at J; junction bases unmatched: 11. Germline V gene sequence: CDR1 MNHEY, CDR2 SVGEGT. The CDR3 spans 18 residues. The CDR3 nucleotides read TGTGCCAGCAGTTCCCGGGACAGGGGGCTTGATTGGAATCAGCCCCAGCATTTT. It translates to CASSSRDRGLDWNQPQHF.

The chain has TRBV27 and TRBJ1-6; D is possibly TRBD1 (6 bases). CDR1 is MNHEY, CDR2 SMNVEV, per germline (reference sequence). This CDR3 has 17 residues. The germline V and J ends were trimmed by 7 bases and 7 bases, with 23 bases remaining between them. As DNA, the CDR3 is TGTGCCAGCACCATAGCTTCCCGGACAGTTAAGAATTCACCCCTCCACTTT. Translating it yields CASTIASRTVKNSPLHF.

V gene TRBV5-4 combines with J gene TRBJ2-3; no reliable D call. The germline CDR1 and CDR2 sequences are SGHNT and YYREEE (reference sequence). V was cut by 1 base and J by 5 bases, with 17 bases left in between. The CDR3 runs to 16 residues. The DNA of the CDR3 is TGTGCCAGCAGCTTGTATGGCAGCATGGCGAGAGATACGCAGTATTTT. Translated: CASSLYGSMARDTQYF.

The V gene is TRBV3-1 (or the pseudogene TRBV3-2), the J gene TRBJ1-3; 8 positions agree with TRBD1. The CDR3 sequence is 15 residues long. Trimming at V came to 3 bases and at J to 3 bases, leaving 4 bases not matched to a gene. Germline V lookup: CDR1 LGHDT, CDR2 YNNKEL (reference sequence). The CDR3: CASSQTGAGGNTIYF. CDR3 nucleotide sequence: TGTGCCAGCAGCCAGACAGGGGCGGGTGGAAACACCATATATTTT.

The rearrangement joins TRBV7-3 to TRBJ2-2; perhaps TRBD2 as D (5 bases). V lost 2 bases to trimming and J lost 5 bases, with 12 bases between them. Germline V gives CDR1 SGHTA, CDR2 FQGTGA. This CDR3 is 15 amino acids long. CDR3 protein: CASSLGLGGTGELFF. The CDR3 DNA is TGTGCCAGCAGCTTAGGGCTCGGCGGGACCGGGGAGCTGTTTTTT.

V and J are TRBV4-2 and TRBJ1-4; 7 bases line up with TRBD1. This CDR3 spans 16 amino acids. J gave up 7 bases and V 1 base, and 9 bases lay outside the gene matches. CDR1 is LGHNA and CDR2 is YNFKEQ in the germline V gene. The CDR3 loop is CASSQGVVTGTEKLFF. The CDR3 coding sequence is TGTGCCAGCAGCCAAGGGGTCGTGACAGGGACTGAAAAACTGTTTTTT.

The chain carries TRBV7-2 and TRBJ2-3; D not certain. The germline V gene has CDR1 SGHTA and CDR2 FQGNSA. Between the trimmed V and J ends, which lost 5 bases and 5 bases, there was a span of 17 bases. The CDR3 has 15 residues. CDR3 DNA: TGTGCCAGCAGCCCCCGGGTCCTCTTCGGAGATACGCAGTATTTT. Encoded protein: CASSPRVLFGDTQYF.

V is TRBV5-1 and J is TRBJ2-3, with 9 bases lining up with TRBD2. V lost 2 bases, J lost 1 base, and 5 bases stayed unmatched. Germline V gene sequence: CDR1 SGHRS, CDR2 YFSETQ. CDR3 length equals 16 residues. The CDR3 sequence: CASSFGTSPGTDTQYF. CDR3 coding DNA: TGCGCCAGCAGCTTCGGGACTAGCCCCGGCACAGATACGCAGTATTTT.

The CDR3 here is CASTWEPQGNQPQHF. In DNA, the CDR3 is TGTGCCAGTACTTGGGAGCCTCAGGGCAATCAGCCCCAGCATTTT. The chain has TRBV19 and TRBJ1-5; no reliable D call. V lost 7 bases to trimming and J lost 2 bases, with 15 bases between them. From germline, CDR1 is LNHDA and CDR2 SQIVND (reference sequence). This CDR3 is built from 15 residues.

The chain combines TRBV4-1 with TRBJ2-7, with D tentatively TRBD1 (6 bases). Trimming stripped 0 bases from V and 4 bases from J, with 16 bases between. Germline V gene lookup returns CDR1 MGHRA and CDR2 YSYEKL. The CDR3 contains 16 residues. This CDR3 is CASSQDRWTESYEQYF. The CDR3 nucleotides read TGCGCCAGCAGCCAAGATCGATGGACAGAATCTTACGAGCAGTACTTC.

DNA of the CDR3: TGTGCCAGCAGTTCTGTATGGGGTGGGGAGACCCAGTACTTC. Translation: CASSSVWGGETQYF. V and J are TRBV27 and TRBJ2-5; the D is unclear. V lost 4 bases to trimming and J lost 5 bases, with 14 bases between them. This CDR3 contains 14 residues. The germline V gene encodes CDR1 MNHEY and CDR2 SMNVEV (reference sequence).

The rearrangement uses TRBV27 and TRBJ1-6; D uncertain. Trimming removed 7 bases from V and 10 bases from J, with 11 bases in between. The germline V gene encodes CDR1 MNHEY and CDR2 SMNVEV (reference sequence). The CDR3 loop spans 12 amino acids. CDR3 protein: CASTRPGSPLHF. The CDR3 DNA reads TGTGCCAGCACGCGACCGGGCTCACCCCTCCACTTT.

The chain is built from TRBV11-3 and TRBJ2-7; D unclear. The CDR3 is 13 residues long. In germline, CDR1 is SGHNT, CDR2 YENEEA. V shed 1 base and J shed 6 bases, with 10 bases lying between them. This CDR3 reads CASSLVTGREQYF. The DNA of the CDR3 is TGTGCCAGCAGCTTAGTAACCGGGCGCGAGCAGTACTTC. Full variable domain (missing parts from reference TRBV11-3 and TRBJ2-7): EAGVVQSPRYKIIEKKQPVAFWCNPISGHNTLYWYLQNLGQGPELLIRYENEEAVDDSQLPKDRFSAERLKGVDSTLKIQPAELGDSAVYLCASSLVTGREQYFGPGTRLTVT.

The rearrangement links TRBV20-1 to TRBJ2-2; D is perhaps TRBD2 (5 bases). Germline V gene sequence: CDR1 DFQATT, CDR2 SNEGSKA (reference sequence). The V gene lost 3 bases and the J gene lost 5 bases, with 13 bases spanning the gap. CDR3 length: 14 residues. The CDR3 region has the DNA TGCAGTGCTAGTTTTGAGGGATGGACCGGGGAGCTGTTTTTT. Translation: CSASFEGWTGELFF.

This chain joins TRBV7-2 and TRBJ2-3; 7 bases agree with TRBD2. Germline CDR1 is SGHTA and CDR2 is FQGNSA. The CDR3 is made up of 19 amino acids. V lost 3 bases, J lost 3 bases, and 18 bases stayed unmatched. The chain's CDR3 is CASSFIRLLAGSRTDTQYF. The CDR3 coding sequence is TGTGCCAGCAGCTTCATCCGACTATTAGCGGGCTCTCGGACAGATACGCAGTATTTT.

The chain uses TRBV5-4 and TRBJ1-2; 8 bases agree with TRBD1. The V gene end was trimmed by 4 bases and the J gene end by 4 bases; junction bases not matched to a gene: 9. The CDR3 has 15 amino acids. Germline CDR1 is SGHNT and CDR2 is YYREEE (reference sequence). CDR3 region: CASSADRGLLYGYTF. The DNA for the CDR3 is TGTGCCAGCAGCGCCGACAGGGGCCTACTCTATGGCTACACCTTC. Drawing the rest from reference TRBV5-4 and TRBJ1-2, the complete variable domain is ETGVTQSPTHLIKTRGQQVTLRCSSQSGHNTVSWYQQALGQGPQFIFQYYREEENGRGNFPPRFSGLQFPNYSSELNVNALELDDSALYLCASSADRGLLYGYTFGSGTRLTVV.

J is TRBJ2-3 and V is TRBV7-3; D might be TRBD1 (6 bases). This CDR3 contains 16 residues. Germline V gene sequence: CDR1 SGHTA, CDR2 FQGTGA. Trimming cost V 1 base and J 0 bases, with 11 bases left between them. CDR3 nucleotides: TGTGCCAGCAGCTTAAGCCCCACAGGGAGCACAGATACGCAGTATTTT. Its translation is CASSLSPTGSTDTQYF.

This chain connects TRBV30 to TRBJ1-2; a weak D match, TRBD1 (5 bases). The germline CDR1 and CDR2 sequences are GTSNPN and SVGIG (reference sequence). Trimming left V 4 bases short and J 3 bases short, with 30 bases between. The CDR3 runs to 19 residues. The CDR3 coding sequence is TGTGCCTGGATCGGGGGGACGGTGTCAGGGAAGGGGTCGTACTATGGCTACACCTTC. Amino acid sequence: CAWIGGTVSGKGSYYGYTF.